These T cell receptor beta chains were read from a single sample in a study of beta chain features in type 1 diabetes. Only in-frame clones appear in the TCRdb table, and some are missing; sequencing was by immunoSEQ multiplex PCR. Of 250,000 or so clones listed, around 65% are singletons. The sample consisted of naive CD4+ T cells from blood. Every receptor here comes from a man under 40 in good health. Each CDR3 is given with its conserved first and last residue. D genes are given only for firm matches. The listing skips clone size in some rows; elsewhere it reads once, few, many or a size class.

clone_size,d_call,v_call,j_call,cdr3_nt,cdr3_aa
-,-,TRBV29-1,TRBJ2-7,TGCAGCGCTCAAAGGGCCACAACCTACGAGCAGTACTTC,CSAQRATTYEQYF
once,TRBD1,TRBV29-1,TRBJ1-1,TGCAGCGTAAGGACAGGCAACACTGAAGCTTTCTTT,CSVRTGNTEAFF
-,TRBD2,TRBV25-1,TRBJ2-5,TGTGCCAGCAGTAAGGGACTAGCCAACGCGATAGGAGAGACCCAGTACTTC,CASSKGLANAIGETQYF
-,TRBD1,TRBV25-1,TRBJ2-7,TGTGCCAGCAGTGCGGCCAGGGGGCTCCACGAGCAGTACTTC,CASSAARGLHEQYF
-,-,TRBV18,TRBJ1-2,TGTGCCAGCTCACCAAAGACAGACGGCTACACCTTC,CASSPKTDGYTF
-,-,TRBV30,TRBJ1-1,TGTGCCTGTAACCGGGCCCGGGGATTCGAAGCTTTCTTT,CACNRARGFEAFF
-,-,TRBV9,TRBJ2-3,TGTGCCAGCAGCGTAGACGGCAGGGGTACGCAGTATTTT,CASSVDGRGTQYF
-,TRBD2,TRBV30,TRBJ2-1,TGTGCCTGGGGACTAGACGATTACAATGAGCAGTTCTTC,CAWGLDDYNEQFF
once,-,TRBV30,TRBJ2-3,TGTGCCTGGAGTGTACCCCCCCGGGAAGATACGCAGTATTTT,CAWSVPPREDTQYF
few,-,TRBV29-1,TRBJ2-7,TGCAGCGTTCAGGGCACCTCCTCCCACGAGCAGTACTTC,CSVQGTSSHEQYF
-,TRBD2,TRBV18,TRBJ2-4,TGTGCCAGCTCACCACTTGGGACTAGCGGCAAAAACATTCAGTACTTC,CASSPLGTSGKNIQYF
few,TRBD1,TRBV14,TRBJ2-2,TGTGCCAGCAGCCATCACCGGGACAGAGGCACCGGGGAGCTGTTTTTT,CASSHHRDRGTGELFF
-,-,TRBV6-5,TRBJ2-3,TGTGCCAGCAGTTACCCCGGGATAGATACGCAGTATTTT,CASSYPGIDTQYF
few,-,TRBV30,TRBJ2-1,TGTGCCTGGAGTCGGGGCCCCAGCTCCTACAATGAGCAGTTCTTC,CAWSRGPSSYNEQFF
-,-,TRBV30,TRBJ2-7,TGTGCCTGGAGTGTGAGGAACCACGAGCAGTACTTC,CAWSVRNHEQYF
-,TRBD2,TRBV7-9,TRBJ2-3,TGTGCCAGCAGTCCTAAAATCACTAGCGGGTTTCATACGCAGTATTTT,CASSPKITSGFHTQYF
once,-,TRBV11-2,TRBJ2-7,TGTGCCAGCAGCTCCCTCCGGGACACCTACGAGCAGTACTTC,CASSSLRDTYEQYF
-,TRBD2,TRBV25-1,TRBJ2-3,TGTGCCAGCAGTGAAGTGGGTAGCGGGAGCTATACGCAGTATTTT,CASSEVGSGSYTQYF
few,TRBD1,TRBV30,TRBJ1-1,TGTGCCTGGACCTCACAGGGGAAGTCGAACACTGAAGCTTTCTTT,CAWTSQGKSNTEAFF
few,-,TRBV15,TRBJ2-7,TGTGCCACCAGCAGTCTCCGGGGGAGTTCCTACGAGCAGTACTTC,CATSSLRGSSYEQYF
-,TRBD2,TRBV29-1,TRBJ2-7,TGCAGCGCCACCGGGACTATTTCCTACGAGCAGTACTTC,CSATGTISYEQYF
-,TRBD1,TRBV11-3,TRBJ2-2,TGTGCCAGCACGCCCGGGACAGGGGGCACCGGGGAGCTGTTTTTT,CASTPGTGGTGELFF
-,-,TRBV30,TRBJ2-1,TGTGCCTGGATCGGCTCCTACAATGAGCAGTTCTTC,CAWIGSYNEQFF
-,-,TRBV15,TRBJ2-7,TGTGCCACCAGCACAGGGTTTTACGAGCAGTACTTC,CATSTGFYEQYF
-,-,TRBV11-2,TRBJ2-2,TGTGCCAGCAGTCCAAAGCGGCCCGGGGAGCTGTTTTTT,CASSPKRPGELFF
-,TRBD1,TRBV30,TRBJ2-7,TGTGCCTGGGCCTCGGGACAGGGCACCTTGAGGTCCTACGAGCAGTACTTC,CAWASGQGTLRSYEQYF
-,-,TRBV5-1,TRBJ2-6,TGCGCCAGCAGCCAGATCTCTGGGGCCAACGTCCTGACTTTC,CASSQISGANVLTF
few,-,TRBV29-1,TRBJ2-1,TGCAGCATCCAAGGGGCCTCTTACAATGAGCAGTTCTTC,CSIQGASYNEQFF
-,-,TRBV28,TRBJ2-5,TGTGCCAGCAGGGAAGACGGGGCCGGCGAGACCCAGTACTTC,CASREDGAGETQYF
once,-,TRBV18,TRBJ2-1,TGTGCCAGCTCCCCTAGCATTGAGCAGTTCTTC,CASSPSIEQFF
-,-,TRBV7-8,TRBJ2-7,TGTGCCAGCAGCAACAAGGGCCCGGGAGCCTACGAGCAGTACTTC,CASSNKGPGAYEQYF
-,-,TRBV29-1,TRBJ2-7,TGCAGCGTTGAAAGGATTGGAGGGACCCCCCAGATCTACGAGCAGTACTTC,CSVERIGGTPQIYEQYF
few,-,TRBV29-1,TRBJ1-2,TGCAGCGTCCACGGAGATGGCTACACCTTC,CSVHGDGYTF
-,-,TRBV7-9,TRBJ2-7,TGTGCCAGCAGCTTAGACCCAGGGGTCTACGAGCAGTACTTC,CASSLDPGVYEQYF
-,-,TRBV6-5,TRBJ2-6,TGTGCCAGCAGTTACGAGGGGACTGGGGCCAACGTCCTGACTTTC,CASSYEGTGANVLTF
-,TRBD2,TRBV18,TRBJ2-2,TGTGCCAGCTCACTTATGGGACTAGCGCTCAACACCGGGGAGCTGTTTTTT,CASSLMGLALNTGELFF
-,-,TRBV7-9,TRBJ2-2,TGTGCCAGCAGAGAAAGACAGGATTCGAACACCGGGGAGCTGTTTTTT,CASRERQDSNTGELFF
-,TRBD2,TRBV7-9,TRBJ2-7,TGTGCCAGCAGCTCGCGGGAGGGCGAGCAGTACTTC,CASSSREGEQYF
few,TRBD1,TRBV4-2,TRBJ1-4,TGTGCCAGCAGCCAAGCGGGGACAGTTAATGAAAAACTGTTTTTT,CASSQAGTVNEKLFF
-,-,TRBV9,TRBJ2-1,TGTGCCAGCAGCGATGCTACCGGGACACGGAATGAGCAGTTCTTC,CASSDATGTRNEQFF
few,-,TRBV30,TRBJ2-7,TGTGCCTGGAGTTTAGTTAGCTACGAGCAGTACTTC,CAWSLVSYEQYF
-,-,TRBV30,TRBJ2-5,TGTGCCTGGAGTGTACGGAAGACGCCAGAAGAGACCCAGTACTTC,CAWSVRKTPEETQYF
-,TRBD1,TRBV10-3,TRBJ2-7,TGTGCCATCAGTGATTCGGGGACAGGCTCCTACGAGCAGTACTTC,CAISDSGTGSYEQYF
-,-,TRBV27,TRBJ1-2,TGTGCCAGCAGTTTATCGTTTCAGGGAAACTATGGCTACACCTTC,CASSLSFQGNYGYTF
-,-,TRBV7-9,TRBJ2-3,TGTGCCAGCAGCGCCCGTTGGGGGAATGGGCCAGATACGCAGTATTTT,CASSARWGNGPDTQYF
-,TRBD1,TRBV30,TRBJ1-1,TGTGCCTGGAGTCATATGGACAGGGATGACACTGAAGCTTTCTTT,CAWSHMDRDDTEAFF
-,TRBD1,TRBV7-2,TRBJ2-7,TGTGCCAGCACCGAGACAGGGCGGGCCTACGAGCAGTACTTC,CASTETGRAYEQYF
-,-,TRBV15,TRBJ2-1,TGTGCCACCAGCAGAGATCGGGGCTTAGGCTCCTACAATGAGCAGTTCTTC,CATSRDRGLGSYNEQFF